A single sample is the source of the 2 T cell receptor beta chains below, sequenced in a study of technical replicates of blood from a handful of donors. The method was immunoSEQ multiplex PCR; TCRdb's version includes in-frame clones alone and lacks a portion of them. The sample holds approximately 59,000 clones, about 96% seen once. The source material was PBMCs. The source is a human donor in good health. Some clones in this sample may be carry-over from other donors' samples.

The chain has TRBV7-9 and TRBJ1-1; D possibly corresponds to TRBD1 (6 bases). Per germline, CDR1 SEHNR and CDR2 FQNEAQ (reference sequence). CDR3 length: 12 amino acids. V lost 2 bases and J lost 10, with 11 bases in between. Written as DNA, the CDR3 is TGTGCCAGCAGCTTAAAGGGGGTAGGAGCTTTCTTT. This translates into CASSLKGVGAFF.

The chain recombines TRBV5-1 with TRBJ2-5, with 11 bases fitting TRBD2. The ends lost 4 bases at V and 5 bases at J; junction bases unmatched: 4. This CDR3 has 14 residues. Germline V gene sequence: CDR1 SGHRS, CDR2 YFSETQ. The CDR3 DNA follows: TGCGCCAGCAGCATAAGGACTAGCGGGGAGACCCAGTACTTC. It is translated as CASSIRTSGETQYF.